This T cell receptor beta chain is from a study of cytomegalovirus exposure and HLA in healthy donors. Study results and limitations: The study reported that TCR beta sequences accurately predicted HLA-A and HLA-B alleles in most subjects.

As concerns this clone: The antigen is undetermined.

Germline-derived CDR1 and CDR2 are KGHSH and LQKENI. The CDR3 length is 13 residues. The V end was cut by 2 bases, the J end by 3 bases, with 8 bases between. The primer mix had 60 Vbeta and 13 Jbeta primers. Repertoires were generated with immunoSEQ multiplex PCR, while TCRdb's copy carries only in-frame clones and drops some. The repertoire has around 78,000 clones, approximately 84% of them found once; the top ten carry roughly 2.4%. The TCR comes from a woman aged 50 to 65 in good health and CMV-seronegative. The chain recombines TRBV18 with TRBJ2-7; D gene unclear. Sample: PBMCs. CDR3 DNA: TGTGCCAGCTCACCATCCAGGTTCTACGAGCAGTACTTC. Protein sequence: CASSPSRFYEQYF. The full variable domain, its missing parts supplied by reference TRBV18 and TRBJ2-7, is NAGVMQNPRHLVRRRGQEARLRCSPMKGHSHVYWYRQLPEEGLKFMVYLQKENIIDESGMPKERFSAEFPKEGPSILRIQQVVRGDSAAYFCASSPSRFYEQYFGPGTRLTVT.